This TCR beta chain was profiled in a study of blood T cell repertoires in COVID-19. Study overall: From the United States, Italy and Spain came samples of acute and convalescent COVID-19.

V was clipped by 1 base and J by 3 bases; unmatched bases: 6. This CDR3 has 16 amino acids. The germline V gene has CDR1 SGHRS and CDR2 YFSETQ. In the study's own analysis: Amplified reference gene primers provided the basis for estimating nucleated cell counts. The protocol was immunoSEQ multiplex PCR, while the TCRdb copy is restricted to in-frame clones and leaves out a portion. D and trimming were read from the DNA, whereas the V and J calls and clone size are those reported in that table. Altogether fewer than 200,000 clones are present, about 86% being singletons, with the ten largest covering around 13%. This clone has only one observation.

The source of this sequence is a woman aged 70-85 years with COVID-19, enrolled during active disease. The chain has TRBV5-1 and TRBJ2-2, with TRBD1 matching over 7 bases. The sample taken for sequencing was peripheral blood. The DNA of the CDR3 is TGCGCCAGCAGCTTGAGGGGGCGACTGGACACCGGGGAGCTGTTTTTT. Translated, it gives CASSLRGRLDTGELFF.